These 29 T cell receptor beta chains share one sample of origin, sequenced in a study of T cells after somatic rescue of genetic block. Clones were sequenced by immunoSEQ multiplex PCR, and TCRdb holds only the in-frame ones, with some missing. The sample yields 110,000 or so clones, around 90% seen once. The sequencing sample was made of peripheral blood mononuclear cells (PBMCs). These receptors were collected from a woman aged 18 to 35.

The CDR3 protein is CASSYSTEANYGYTF. The CDR3 region has the DNA TGTGCCAGCAGTTACTCGACAGAAGCTAACTATGGCTACACCTTC. This chain links TRBV6-5 with TRBJ1-2, with TRBD1 as a possible D gene (5 bases). The V end lost 0 bases, the J end lost 0 bases, and 8 bases lay between the germline ends. Germline loops: CDR1 MNHEY, CDR2 SVGAGI. The CDR3 runs to 15 residues.

Worth noting for this clone: Other DNA sequences of this sample code for an identical CDR3. The rearrangement uses TRBV25-1 and TRBJ1-1; 8 nucleotides agree with TRBD1. This CDR3 has 15 amino acids. V lost 3 bases and J lost 5; bases outside the gene matches: 8. In germline, CDR1 is MGHDK, CDR2 SYGVNS. The CDR3: CASSDHQQGATEAFF. The CDR3 DNA is TGTGCCAGCAGTGACCACCAGCAGGGGGCGACTGAAGCTTTCTTT. Full variable domain (rest looked up from reference TRBV25-1 and TRBJ1-1): EADIYQTPRYLVIGTGKKITLECSQTMGHDKMYWYQQDPGMELHLIHYSYGVNSTEKGDLSSESTVSRIRTEHFPLTLESARPSHTSQYLCASSDHQQGATEAFFGQGTRLTVV.

V gene TRBV12-5 combines with J gene TRBJ1-2; D remains ambiguous. V was shortened by 4 bases and J by 4 bases, with 7 bases between the two germline ends. Looked up from germline, CDR1 is LGHNT and CDR2 is FRNRAP. This CDR3 is built from 12 residues. The CDR3 is CASGSQLYGYTF. The CDR3 DNA reads as TGTGCTAGTGGTTCGCAACTCTATGGCTACACCTTC. The variable domain in full, completed from reference TRBV12-5 and TRBJ1-2, reads DARVTQTPRHKVTEMGQEVTMRCQPILGHNTVFWYRQTMMQGLELLAYFRNRAPLDDSGMPKDRFSAEMPDATLATLKIQPSEPRDSAVYFCASGSQLYGYTFGSGTRLTVV.

V and J are TRBV7-2 and TRBJ2-5; TRBD2 matches at 9 bases. J gave up 7 bases and V 4 bases, and 13 bases lay outside the gene matches. The length of the CDR3 is 16 residues. The germline CDR1 and CDR2 sequences are SGHTA and FQGNSA. For the CDR3, the DNA is TGTGCCAGCAGCTCCGGTAGCGGGGGTTCTTCCGGGACCCAGTACTTC. Residues: CASSSGSGGSSGTQYF.

J is TRBJ1-2 and V is TRBV7-2, with no clear D. The germline V gene encodes CDR1 SGHTA and CDR2 FQGNSA. This CDR3 is 12 amino acids long. The V and J ends lost 5 bases and 6 bases respectively, with 10 bases between them. CDR3 DNA: TGTGCCAGCAGCCCACATCAAGATGGCTACACCTTC. Its protein is CASSPHQDGYTF.

The rearrangement links TRBV27 to TRBJ2-3; D unclear. Germline assignment: CDR1 MNHEY and CDR2 SMNVEV (reference sequence). The CDR3 is made up of 13 amino acids. Trimming cost V 6 bases and J 6 bases, with 13 bases left between them. CDR3 protein: CASRPWSLDTQYF. DNA of the CDR3: TGTGCCAGCAGACCCTGGTCGCTCGATACGCAGTATTTT.

The chain uses TRBV7-2 and TRBJ1-4; D uncertain. The CDR3 loop spans 15 amino acids. CDR1 is SGHTA, CDR2 FQGNSA, per germline. V shed 5 bases and J shed 1 base, with 11 bases lying between them. CDR3 loop: CASSPRGGTNEKLFF. The CDR3 nucleotides are TGTGCCAGCAGCCCCCGGGGAGGAACTAATGAAAAACTGTTTTTT.

The chain joins TRBV2 to TRBJ1-5, with D tentatively TRBD1 (6 bases). The CDR3 sequence is 15 residues long. The germline V gene encodes CDR1 SNHLY and CDR2 FYNNEI. Trimming stripped 7 bases from V and 7 bases from J, with 20 bases between. The CDR3 sequence: CASTRDQGYGQPQHF. The CDR3 bases are TGTGCCAGCACCCGGGACCAGGGGTATGGACAGCCCCAGCATTTT. The full variable domain, its missing parts supplied by reference TRBV2 and TRBJ1-5, is EPEVTQTPSHQVTQMGQEVILRCVPISNHLYFYWYRQILGQKVEFLVSFYNNEISEKSEIFDDQFSVERPDGSNFTLKIRSTKLEDSAMYFCASTRDQGYGQPQHFGDGTRLSIL.

The chain has TRBV11-2 and TRBJ2-3, with D possibly TRBD2 on 5 matching bases. In germline, CDR1 is SGHAT, CDR2 FQNNGV. The V end lost 4 bases, the J end lost 0 bases, and 14 bases lay between the germline ends. There are 16 residues in the CDR3. CDR3 sequence: CASSWAAGFSTDTQYF. DNA of the CDR3: TGTGCCAGCAGCTGGGCTGCGGGTTTCAGCACAGATACGCAGTATTTT.

The chain uses TRBV5-4 and TRBJ2-3; TRBD2 matches 8 bases. The CDR3 runs 15 residues. V lost 0 bases and J lost 2; bases outside the gene matches: 2. CDR1 is SGHNT and CDR2 is YYREEE in the germline V gene (reference sequence). The CDR3: CASSLVAGITDTQYF. As DNA, the CDR3 is TGTGCCAGCAGCTTGGTAGCGGGGATCACAGATACGCAGTATTTT.

The rearrangement joins TRBV4-2 to TRBJ2-5; a possible D gene is TRBD2 (7 bases). CDR1 and CDR2 from the germline V gene are LGHNA and YNFKEQ. The CDR3 has 17 residues. V shed 4 bases and J shed 5 bases, with 23 bases lying between them. The CDR3: CASSPNGEGGPGETQYF. The DNA for the CDR3 is TGTGCCAGCAGCCCAAACGGGGAGGGGGGACCAGGGGAGACCCAGTACTTC.

The chain is built from TRBV18 and TRBJ2-5, with D perhaps being TRBD1 or TRBD2 (5 bases each). Per the germline V gene, CDR1 is KGHSH and CDR2 is LQKENI. This CDR3 is built from 15 residues. V gave up 3 bases and J gave up 2 bases, with 13 bases separating them. CDR3 sequence reads: CASSPGDGRQETQYF. The CDR3 DNA reads as TGTGCCAGCTCACCCGGGGACGGCCGACAAGAGACCCAGTACTTC.

J is TRBJ1-5 and V is TRBV4-3; 7 bases are shared with TRBD1. The CDR3 is 15 amino acids. Germline lookup yields CDR1 LGHNA and CDR2 YSLEER. Unmatched junction bases numbered 5, after V lost 0 bases and J lost 6 bases. The CDR3 nucleotides read TGCGCCAGCAGCCAAGAACAGGGGCTGAGTCAGCCCCAGCATTTT. The encoded protein is CASSQEQGLSQPQHF.

The V call is TRBV5-4, the J call TRBJ1-2, with 7 bases identical to TRBD1. The CDR3 is made up of 13 amino acids. J lost 8 bases, V lost 0 bases, and 4 bases had no gene match. The germline CDR1 and CDR2 sequences are SGHNT and YYREEE (reference sequence). CDR3 nucleotide sequence: TGTGCCAGCAGCTTGGGGAAAGGGGGCGGCTACACCTTC. Translated, it gives CASSLGKGGGYTF.

The rearrangement joins TRBV6-5 to TRBJ2-4, with D uncertain. The CDR3 is 13 amino acids. Germline lookup yields CDR1 MNHEY and CDR2 SVGAGI. The V end lost 2 bases, the J end lost 12 bases, and 14 bases lay between the germline ends. The DNA of the CDR3 is TGTGCCAGCAGTTACAACCACCCGGGTACTCAGTACTTC. Translating it yields CASSYNHPGTQYF.

The rearrangement uses TRBV7-8 and TRBJ2-3; D is possibly TRBD2 (6 bases). The CDR3 has 14 amino acids. Trimming cost V 1 base and J 5 bases, with 10 bases left between them. The germline V gene encodes CDR1 SGHVS and CDR2 FQNEAQ. The CDR3 coding sequence is TGTGCCAGCAGCTTAGGGGGGGTAGTAGATACGCAGTATTTT. It specifies CASSLGGVVDTQYF.

The rearrangement joins TRBV5-1 to TRBJ2-6; D possibly uses TRBD1 or TRBD2 (5 bases each). Germline V CDR1 and CDR2: SGHRS, YFSETQ. V was clipped by 0 bases and J by 0 bases, with 10 bases between them. The CDR3 has 17 residues. The CDR3: CASSLGDRRSGANVLTF. The CDR3 DNA is TGCGCCAGCAGCTTGGGGGACCGCCGCTCTGGGGCCAACGTCCTGACTTTC.

The chain combines TRBV7-2 with TRBJ2-5; 8 nucleotides agree with TRBD1. Looked up from germline, CDR1 is SGHTA and CDR2 is FQGNSA. CDR3 length: 14 amino acids. The V segment lost 5 bases and the J segment 2 bases; nucleotides outside the gene matches: 4. The CDR3 DNA reads TGTGCCAGCAGCACCGACAGGGGTCAAGAGACCCAGTACTTC. This encodes CASSTDRGQETQYF.

V usage is TRBV5-1 and J usage is TRBJ2-1; no clear D. The V end lost 2 bases, the J end lost 0 bases, and 6 bases lay between the germline ends. The CDR3 is made up of 14 amino acids. CDR1 and CDR2 from the germline V gene are SGHRS and YFSETQ. The CDR3 DNA is TGCGCCAGCAGCTTTAGAGGCTCCTACAATGAGCAGTTCTTC. This encodes CASSFRGSYNEQFF.

The chain recombines TRBV9 with TRBJ2-7; 10 nucleotides align to TRBD2. There are 15 residues in the CDR3. Germline loops: CDR1 SGDLS, CDR2 YYNGEE. Trimming took 0 bases from V and 1 from J; bases not matched to a gene: 1. This CDR3 reads CASSVAAGGSYEQYF. The DNA for the CDR3 is TGTGCCAGCAGCGTAGCAGCGGGGGGGTCCTACGAGCAGTACTTC.

The genes are TRBV6-5 and TRBJ1-1; tentative D call: TRBD1 (5 bases). V was pared by 0 bases and J by 0 bases, with 11 bases between. The germline CDR1 and CDR2 sequences are MNHEY and SVGAGI. This CDR3 spans 16 amino acids. In nucleotides, the CDR3 is TGTGCCAGCAGTTACTCGATGGGCAGGGTGAACACTGAAGCTTTCTTT. This sequence encodes CASSYSMGRVNTEAFF.

This chain links TRBV5-1 with TRBJ1-2, with D maybe TRBD1 (6 bases). The CDR3 loop spans 15 amino acids. In germline, CDR1 is SGHRS, CDR2 YFSETQ. The V end lost 5 bases, the J end lost 2 bases, and 16 bases lay between the germline ends. The CDR3 sequence is CASRHQGRHNYGYTF. CDR3 in DNA: TGCGCCAGCAGGCACCAGGGGAGGCACAACTATGGCTACACCTTC.

The CDR3 reads CASSEPGGYGYTF. CDR3 bases: TGTGCCAGCAGCGAGCCCGGCGGCTATGGCTACACCTTC. The V call is TRBV9, the J call TRBJ1-2; the D is unclear. The V gene lost 3 bases and the J gene lost 4 bases, with 10 bases spanning the gap. CDR3 size: 13 residues. Germline-derived CDR1 and CDR2 are SGDLS and YYNGEE.

The chain uses TRBV6-5 and TRBJ2-7; tentatively, D is TRBD2 (5 bases). CDR3 size: 13 residues. Per the germline V gene, CDR1 is MNHEY and CDR2 is SVGAGI. The ends were cut back, 4 bases at V and 7 bases at J, with 14 bases in the middle. Here the CDR3 reads CASSFGVVGEQYF. CDR3 DNA sequence: TGTGCCAGCAGTTTCGGGGTGGTGGGTGAGCAGTACTTC.

The chain has TRBV2 and TRBJ2-2; D assignment may be TRBD1 or TRBD2 (6 bases each). V lost 4 bases and J 6 bases, leaving 15 bases between the germline ends. Germline-derived CDR1 and CDR2 are SNHLY and FYNNEI. This CDR3 spans 15 amino acids. The CDR3, as DNA: TGTGCCAGCAGTGTACTAGAGGAGGGGGCCGGGGAGCTGTTTTTT. Translated: CASSVLEEGAGELFF.

This clone was seen only once. CDR3 coding DNA: TGTGCCAGCAGCTTGCGAGGGGGCCGCACAACTAATGAAAAACTGTTTTTT. This gives the protein CASSLRGGRTTNEKLFF. This chain links TRBV7-9 with TRBJ1-4, with 7 bases fitting TRBD1. The CDR3 is 17 amino acids. Trimming cost V 3 bases and J 0 bases; bases outside gene matches: 7. Germline lookup yields CDR1 SEHNR and CDR2 FQNEAQ (reference sequence).

The gene calls are TRBV7-2 and TRBJ2-2; D remains unclear. Deletions cut 5 bases from V and 1 base from J, with 14 bases between. Germline CDR1 reads SGHTA; CDR2 reads FQGNSA. This CDR3 is built from 16 residues. Written as DNA, the CDR3 is TGTGCCAGCAGCCCCACCCCCCTCGGGAACACCGGGGAGCTGTTTTTT. It codes for CASSPTPLGNTGELFF.

In DNA form, the CDR3 reads TGTGCCAGCAGCTCTCGGGGAGCGGGAAACACCATATATTTT. Amino acid sequence: CASSSRGAGNTIYF. V is TRBV6-6 and J is TRBJ1-3; D not resolved. Germline CDR1 MNHNY, CDR2 SVGAGI (reference sequence). The V end was cut by 6 bases, the J end by 4 bases, with 13 bases between. The CDR3 runs 14 residues.

The chain has TRBV4-3 and TRBJ1-5, with a weak D call TRBD1 (6 bases). V was shortened by 0 bases and J by 4 bases, with 13 bases between the two germline ends. This CDR3 is built from 16 residues. Germline CDR1 and CDR2: LGHNA and YSLEER. The CDR3 is CASSQEAGGRNQPQHF. The CDR3 DNA reads TGCGCCAGCAGCCAAGAGGCGGGGGGCAGGAATCAGCCCCAGCATTTT.